This T cell receptor (beta chain) was sequenced for a study of blood T cell repertoires in COVID-19. Only in-frame clones appear in the TCRdb table, and some are missing; sequencing was by immunoSEQ multiplex PCR. Of around 68,000 clones listed, around 87% were seen once; the top ten hold 6.5% to 8%. V lost 5 bases to trimming and J lost 3 bases; unmatched junction nucleotides: 6. The length of the CDR3 is 15 residues. The germline V gene has CDR1 GTSNPN and CDR2 SVGIG (reference sequence). J is TRBJ2-1 and V is TRBV30, with 11 bases identical to TRBD2. The origin of this receptor is a man aged 45 to 65 with active COVID-19. Sequencing was performed on peripheral blood. The CDR3 DNA reads as TGTGCCTGGTCCCCGGGGACTAGCGGCTACAATGAGCAGTTCTTC. Amino acid sequence: CAWSPGTSGYNEQFF.